This TCR beta chain was sequenced for a study of somatic mutations in cytotoxic T cells in rheumatoid arthritis. About the study: Blood from the patient (about 33 ml EDTA) was drawn right after diagnosis, pretreatment. Nearly 100% purity was obtained when some V beta antibody-stained T-cell populations were flow-sorted; these included V beta1+ cells sequenced for TCRB. Study-wide results and limits: A largest CD8+ clone above 20% of CD8+ cells occurred in about an eighth of the 65 patients. CD8+ T-cell clonality showed no significant difference between rheumatoid arthritis patients and age-matched healthy controls.

Notes on this clone: Antigen specificity is unknown.

This CDR3 is 14 amino acids long. V gave up 10 bases and J gave up 4 bases, with 20 bases separating them. CDR1 and CDR2 (germline): WNHNN, SYGVQD (reference sequence). Sequenced by immunoSEQ multiplex PCR; TCRdb stores in-frame clones only, minus some. The data hold 15,000 to 20,000 clones, with more than 60% observed a single time. V gene TRBV10-1 combines with J gene TRBJ2-7; tentatively, D is TRBD1 (6 bases). Sequencing used CD8+ T cells sorted from blood. This clonotype originated in an adult with rheumatoid arthritis. CDR3 sequence reads: CATKLPGHLYEQYF. The CDR3 nucleotides are TGCGCCACCAAACTACCGGGACACCTTTACGAGCAGTACTTC.